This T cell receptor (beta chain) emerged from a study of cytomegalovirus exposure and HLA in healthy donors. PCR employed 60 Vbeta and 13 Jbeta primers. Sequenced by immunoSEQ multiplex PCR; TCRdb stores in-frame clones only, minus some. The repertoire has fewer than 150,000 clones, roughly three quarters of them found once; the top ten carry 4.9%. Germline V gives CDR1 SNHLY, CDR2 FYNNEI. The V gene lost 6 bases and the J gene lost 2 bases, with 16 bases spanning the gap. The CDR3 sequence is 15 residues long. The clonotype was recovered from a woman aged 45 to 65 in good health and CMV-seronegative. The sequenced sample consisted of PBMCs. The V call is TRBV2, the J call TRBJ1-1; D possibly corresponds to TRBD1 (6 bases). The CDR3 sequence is CASSIDRTANTEAFF. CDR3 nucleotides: TGTGCCAGCAGCATCGACAGGACAGCTAACACTGAAGCTTTCTTT.